This record concerns one T cell receptor beta chain sequence. The antigen remains unidentified. Gene labels here are mouse ones. Sequencing ends 1 residue short of the CDR3 end; the germline J gene provides the rest. This entry belongs to a study of tissue T cells after allogeneic stem cell transplantation. Assay used: immunoSEQ multiplex PCR; TCRdb lists only in-frame clones, some missing. Of 7,500 to 10,000 clones in the sample, 45% were seen once. Germline values: CDR1 KGHPV, CDR2 FQNQEV (reference sequence). Between the trimmed V and J ends, which lost 3 bases and 2 bases, there was a span of 6 bases. The CDR3 length is 13 residues. Study-level findings and limits: Anatomically similar tissues had similar TCR repertoires within each patient.

The time point denotes: mouse harvest day 7 after allogeneic transplant. Mouse grafts combined 10^7 T-cell-depleted bone marrow cells with 10^6 splenic CD5+ T cells. Mice had MHC-mismatched B6 into BALB/c GVHD, sampled day 7 or 14. This receptor was identified in a female BALB/c mouse given C57BL/6 T cells with graft-versus-host disease after an allogeneic hematopoietic cell transplant. This sequence joins TRBV26 and TRBJ2-4, with D hard to call. The sample comprised gut tissue. The part of the CDR3 DNA that was read is TGTGCCAGCAGTCTCCATTCTCAAAACACCTTGTAC. Amino acids: CASSLHSQNTLY. From start to end, the CDR3 is CASSLHSQNTLYF.